This T cell receptor (beta chain) was sequenced during a study of shared clonotypes between healthy human individuals. About the study: Contributing individuals were a couple of females and a few males aged 18 to 49. Points from the study as a whole: What naive subsets generally showed was a larger estimated richness than memory subsets showed.

About this clone: Its matching antigen is unknown.

Clones were read by immunoSEQ multiplex PCR, and TCRdb kept only the in-frame ones, dropping some. The table records some 690,000 clones, 90% of them present only once. Trimming took off 0 bases at V and 4 bases at J, with 13 bases between the two ends. CDR3 length equals 15 residues. Germline CDR1 and CDR2: SGHTA and FQGTGA. This chain uses TRBV7-3 with TRBJ2-7; possibly TRBD1 or TRBD2 for D (5 bases each). The receptor was derived from a man between 18 and 35 years old in good health. Some clones in this sample may be carry-over from other donors' samples. The material sequenced was memory CD8+ T cells from PBMCs. The subset is: CD45RO+ cells pooled with CCR7-negative TemRA cells. As DNA, the CDR3 is TGTGCCAGCAGCTTAACACTGGGGACCTCATACGAGCAGTACTTC. It encodes CASSLTLGTSYEQYF.